These 18 T cell receptor beta chains originate from one sample sequenced in a study of blood T cell repertoires in COVID-19. Profiling relied on immunoSEQ multiplex PCR, and the TCRdb table lists in-frame clones only, not all of them. Of tens of thousands of clones in the sample, approximately 86% were seen once. The specimen sequenced was peripheral blood. The receptor source for this set is a woman older than 75 with acute or convalescent COVID-19.

The rearrangement links TRBV7-8 to TRBJ2-4; D may be TRBD2 (5 bases). The V end lost 0 bases, the J end lost 6 bases, and 9 bases lay between the germline ends. Germline values: CDR1 SGHVS, CDR2 FQNEAQ. The CDR3 consists of 14 residues. The CDR3 coding sequence is TGTGCCAGCAGCTTAGCAGAGGGCGGAAACATTCAGTACTTC. It yields the protein CASSLAEGGNIQYF.

The rearrangement links TRBV6-1 to TRBJ2-7; D call uncertain. This CDR3 is built from 13 residues. Germline lookup yields CDR1 MNHNS and CDR2 SASEGT. V lost 3 bases and J 0 bases, leaving 6 bases between the germline ends. In nucleotides, the CDR3 is TGTGCCAGCAGTGAGTACTCCTCCTACGAGCAGTACTTC. Its protein product is CASSEYSSYEQYF.

The rearrangement uses TRBV6-6 and TRBJ2-7, with 8 bases that match TRBD1. This CDR3 is 15 amino acids long. Germline CDR1 and CDR2: MNHNY and SVGAGI (reference sequence). The J segment lost 1 base and the V segment lost 4 bases, leaving 6 bases of the junction unmatched. CDR3 amino acids: CASSFSGTGSYEQYF. The CDR3 DNA reads as TGTGCCAGCAGTTTTTCCGGGACAGGATCCTACGAGCAGTACTTC.

This clone is a singleton in its sample. The chain links TRBV2 to TRBJ2-7; TRBD2 is a possible D gene (6 bases). This CDR3 is 11 amino acids long. Trimming stripped 8 bases from V and 7 bases from J, with 12 bases between. Per the germline V gene, CDR1 is SNHLY and CDR2 is FYNNEI. In DNA form, the CDR3 reads TGTGCCAGCTGGGACTCCGGGGAGCAGTACTTC. Protein: CASWDSGEQYF. Full variable domain (rest looked up from reference TRBV2 and TRBJ2-7): EPEVTQTPSHQVTQMGQEVILRCVPISNHLYFYWYRQILGQKVEFLVSFYNNEISEKSEIFDDQFSVERPDGSNFTLKIRSTKLEDSAMYFCASWDSGEQYFGPGTRLTVT.

The V gene is TRBV6-5, the J gene TRBJ2-7, with D maybe TRBD1 (5 bases). Germline CDR1 is MNHEY and CDR2 is SVGAGI. V was clipped by 5 bases and J by 3 bases, with 11 bases between them. The CDR3 is 13 residues long. The CDR3 nucleotides are TGTGCCAGCAGTCAGGGAAGGTTCTACGAGCAGTACTTC. Amino acid sequence: CASSQGRFYEQYF.

CDR3 in amino acids: CAWSVRGQGVETQYF. The CDR3 nucleotides read TGTGCCTGGAGTGTACGGGGACAGGGGGTAGAGACCCAGTACTTC. The V and J genes are TRBV30 and TRBJ2-5, with 11 bases identical to TRBD1. V shed 0 bases, J shed 4 bases, and the junction held 4 bases outside the gene matches. Per the germline V gene, CDR1 is GTSNPN and CDR2 is SVGIG (reference sequence). The CDR3 covers 15 residues. The whole variable domain, remainder taken from reference TRBV30 and TRBJ2-5, is SQTIHQWPATLVQPVGSPLSLECTVEGTSNPNLYWYRQAAGRGLQLLFYSVGIGQISSEVPQNLSASRPQDRQFILSSKKLLLSDSGFYLCAWSVRGQGVETQYFGPGTRLLVL.

This clone was seen a handful of times. V usage is TRBV14 and J usage is TRBJ1-2, with 9 bases aligning to TRBD1. There are 15 residues in the CDR3. V dropped 1 base and J dropped 5; count of bases not matched to a gene: 5. The germline V gene has CDR1 SGHDN and CDR2 FVKESK. CDR3 nucleotides: TGTGCCAGCAGCCAAGCTCCGACAGGGGGGTATGGCTACACCTTC. Translated: CASSQAPTGGYGYTF.

V usage is TRBV15 and J usage is TRBJ1-1; 11 bases are shared with TRBD1. This CDR3 contains 14 residues. With 8 bases clipped from V and 4 bases from J, the junction kept 6 bases outside the gene matches. Germline V CDR1 and CDR2: LNHNV, YYDKDF (reference sequence). The CDR3 sequence is CATGAGTGGTEAFF. The DNA of the CDR3 is TGTGCCACCGGCGCCGGGACAGGGGGCACTGAAGCTTTCTTT.

A few counts support this clone. J is TRBJ1-5 and V is TRBV7-2; 10 nucleotides line up with TRBD1. Germline CDR1 and CDR2: SGHTA and FQGNSA. V shed 5 bases, J shed 2 bases, and the junction held 15 bases outside the gene matches. The CDR3 is 19 amino acids. The CDR3 nucleotides read TGTGCCAGCAGCCCATCCAACCTCGGGACAGGGGCCGGCAATCAGCCCCAGCATTTT. As protein: CASSPSNLGTGAGNQPQHF.

This chain links TRBV5-1 with TRBJ1-1, with D possibly matching TRBD1 (6 bases). The germline V gene encodes CDR1 SGHRS and CDR2 YFSETQ. This CDR3 is 13 amino acids long. The V end lost 4 bases, the J end lost 1 base, and 8 bases lay between the germline ends. The CDR3 DNA follows: TGCGCCAGCAGCCTACAGGGGAACACTGAAGCTTTCTTT. This sequence encodes CASSLQGNTEAFF.

This clone has only a few counts. This chain links TRBV25-1 with TRBJ1-4; D possibly corresponds to TRBD1 (5 bases). Germline CDR1 and CDR2: MGHDK and SYGVNS. V was pared by 6 bases and J by 3 bases, with 14 bases between. The CDR3 sequence is 15 residues long. The chain's CDR3 is CASSEAGDSNEKLFF. In DNA form, the CDR3 reads TGTGCCAGCAGCGAAGCCGGGGACTCTAATGAAAAACTGTTTTTT.

The chain joins TRBV18 to TRBJ2-5; 7 nucleotides line up with TRBD2. Germline lookup yields CDR1 KGHSH and CDR2 LQKENI. The CDR3 extends over 15 amino acids. V lost 0 bases to trimming and J lost 5 bases; unmatched junction nucleotides: 6. The CDR3 DNA follows: TGTGCCAGCTCACCACCCAGCGGGGCTGGTGAGACCCAGTACTTC. Its translation is CASSPPSGAGETQYF. The full variable domain, with the rest looked up from reference TRBV18 and TRBJ2-5, is NAGVMQNPRHLVRRRGQEARLRCSPMKGHSHVYWYRQLPEEGLKFMVYLQKENIIDESGMPKERFSAEFPKEGPSILRIQQVVRGDSAAYFCASSPPSGAGETQYFGPGTRLLVL.

The rearrangement links TRBV10-3 to TRBJ2-7, with 16 bases matching TRBD2. The CDR3 is made up of 17 amino acids. V shed 4 bases and J 5 bases; nucleotides not matched to a gene: 8. The germline V gene encodes CDR1 ENHRY and CDR2 SYGVKD. The CDR3 is CAISGGTSGRAVDEQYF. The CDR3 DNA reads as TGTGCCATCAGTGGGGGGACTAGCGGGAGGGCCGTAGACGAGCAGTACTTC.

This sequence joins TRBV3-1 (or the pseudogene TRBV3-2) and TRBJ2-4; a weak D match, TRBD1 (5 bases). The CDR3 sequence is 14 residues long. V dropped 3 bases and J dropped 0 bases, with 6 bases sitting between them. Germline-derived CDR1 and CDR2 are LGHDT and YNNKEL (reference sequence). CDR3 coding DNA: TGTGCCAGCAGCCAGGGGCTAGCCAAAAACATTCAGTACTTC. Its protein is CASSQGLAKNIQYF.

The chain recombines TRBV15 with TRBJ1-2; tentatively, D is TRBD1 (6 bases). The germline CDR1 and CDR2 sequences are LNHNV and YYDKDF (reference sequence). CDR3 length: 16 amino acids. V dropped 0 bases and J dropped 3 bases, with 14 bases sitting between them. In nucleotides, the CDR3 is TGTGCCACCAGCAGAGATGGTAACAGGGTTGACTATGGCTACACCTTC. This codes for CATSRDGNRVDYGYTF.

This chain joins TRBV14 and TRBJ2-1; 8 bases map to TRBD1. Germline lookup yields CDR1 SGHDN and CDR2 FVKESK. This CDR3 has 14 residues. The trim removed 8 bases at V and 6 bases at J, leaving 9 bases unmatched. The CDR3 spells CASGKTGDANEQFF. The CDR3 DNA follows: TGTGCCAGCGGGAAGACAGGGGACGCCAATGAGCAGTTCTTC.

This sequence joins TRBV30 and TRBJ2-2; D possibly corresponds to TRBD2 (6 bases). With 4 bases removed from V and 0 bases from J, the gap between germline ends came to 12 bases. The CDR3 runs 15 residues. Germline values: CDR1 GTSNPN, CDR2 SVGIG (reference sequence). The CDR3 region has the DNA TGTGCCTGGAAGGAGGGTTCCGCGAACACCGGGGAGCTGTTTTTT. It encodes CAWKEGSANTGELFF.

The chain uses TRBV2 and TRBJ1-5, with TRBD1 identical over 8 bases. With V trimmed by 5 bases and J by 4 bases, 7 bases remained unmatched. CDR1 SNHLY and CDR2 FYNNEI come from the germline V gene. This CDR3 is 15 amino acids long. The CDR3, as DNA: TGTGCCAGCAGTTGGACAGGGAACACTAATCAGCCCCAGCATTTT. This encodes CASSWTGNTNQPQHF.